One sample yielded the 26 T cell receptor beta chains listed below, sequenced in a study of regulatory T cells in long-lasting Graves disease. Time point described: newly diagnosed GD, antithyroid drugs for less than 3 months. Extracted RNA from PBMCs served as the source of the TCR library. In building TCR beta libraries, iRepertoire HTBI primers were used together with Arm-PCR of CDR3 regions. TCRdb recomputed calls from the multiplex PCR reads with MiXCR, one row per CDR3 protein. The sample holds 250,000 or so distinct CDR3 sequences, 20% seen once. The starting material was peripheral blood mononuclear cells (PBMCs), obtained at new diagnosis, from a patient treated with antithyroid drugs. The receptors come from a female donor with Graves disease.

This chain connects TRBV4-1 to TRBJ1-4, with TRBD1 identical over 11 bases. CDR3 length equals 14 residues. Germline CDR1 is MGHRA and CDR2 is YSYEKL. With 0 bases clipped from V and 14 bases from J, the junction kept 5 bases outside the gene matches. The CDR3 nucleotides are TGCGCCAGCAGCCAAGAGATGAGGACAGGGGGCCTGTTTTTT. It is translated as CASSQEMRTGGLFF.

This clonotype was recorded many times. The chain uses TRBV20-1 and TRBJ1-1; tentatively, D is TRBD1 (5 bases). Germline values: CDR1 DFQATT, CDR2 SNEGSKA (reference sequence). Trimming removed 6 bases from V and 7 bases from J, with 24 bases in between. The CDR3 is made up of 15 amino acids. The CDR3 nucleotides read TGCAGTGCGCCGCGGGATACTGCTCTCGGGGGTGAAGCTTTCTTT. Translating it yields CSAPRDTALGGEAFF.

This clonotype was counted at least ten times. This chain uses TRBV12-3 or TRBV12-4 with TRBJ1-2; maybe TRBD1 (6 bases). Trimming stripped 2 bases from V and 4 bases from J, with 11 bases between. This CDR3 spans 14 amino acids. CDR3 nucleotide sequence: TGTGCCAGCAGTTTACGGGGGCAAGCCTATGGCTACACCTTC. Amino acid sequence: CASSLRGQAYGYTF.

Concerning this clonotype itself: A much larger clone is a single base away; this may be a read error. The chain uses TRBV6-1 and TRBJ2-7; 7 positions agree with TRBD2. The CDR3 length is 14 residues. The V segment lost 7 bases and the J segment 3 bases; nucleotides outside the gene matches: 9. Germline V lookup: CDR1 MNHNS, CDR2 SASEGT. CDR3 protein: CASTQDGGFYEQYF. CDR3 nucleotides: TGTGCCAGCACCCAGGACGGGGGGTTCTACGAGCAGTACTTC.

This clonotype was picked up a small number of times. CDR3 nucleotides: TGCGCCAGCAGTGAAGGCCTCTTACAAGGGTACGAGCAGTACTTC. Residues: CASSEGLLQGYEQYF. The chain carries TRBV10-1 and TRBJ2-7; the D is unclear. CDR3 size: 15 residues. Per germline, CDR1 WNHNN and CDR2 SYGVQD (reference sequence). V shed 3 bases and J shed 4 bases, with 16 bases lying between them.

In this sample, this clonotype turned up many times. The CDR3 sequence is CSARQGSSYNEQFF. Here the CDR3 DNA reads TGCAGTGCACGTCAAGGTAGCTCCTACAATGAGCAGTTCTTC. The chain links TRBV20-1 to TRBJ2-1; D gene unclear. The CDR3 contains 14 residues. CDR1 and CDR2 (germline): DFQATT, SNEGSKA (reference sequence). Deletions cut 6 bases from V and 0 bases from J, with 12 bases between.

This chain uses TRBV19 with TRBJ2-1; D is possibly TRBD1 or TRBD2 (5 bases each). V was clipped by 6 bases and J by 2 bases, with 5 bases between them. CDR1 is LNHDA, CDR2 SQIVND, per germline (reference sequence). The CDR3 is 12 amino acids. DNA of the CDR3: TGTGCCAGTAGGGGGGCCTACAATGAGCAGTTCTTC. Encoded protein: CASRGAYNEQFF. Full variable domain (outside the CDR3, taken from reference TRBV19 and TRBJ2-1): DGGITQSPKYLFRKEGQNVTLSCEQNLNHDAMYWYRQDPGQGLRLIYYSQIVNDFQKGDIAEGYSVSREKKESFPLTVTSAQKNPTAFYLCASRGAYNEQFFGPGTRLTVL.

This clonotype has at least ten counts. The chain joins TRBV14 to TRBJ2-3; the match to TRBD2 covers 8 bases. Germline CDR1 reads SGHDN; CDR2 reads FVKESK. Trimming took 1 base from V and 3 from J; bases not matched to a gene: 6. This CDR3 contains 16 residues. DNA of the CDR3: TGTGCCAGCAGCCAAGGCTTCGGGGGGGGGACAGATACGCAGTATTTT. Translation gives CASSQGFGGGTDTQYF.

This clonotype was found a few times. The gene calls are TRBV7-3 and TRBJ2-3; D possibly corresponds to TRBD1 (6 bases). The CDR3 extends over 13 amino acids. The germline V and J ends were trimmed by 5 bases and 4 bases, with 10 bases remaining between them. Germline CDR1 and CDR2: SGHTA and FQGTGA. The CDR3 is CASSPTGSDTQYF. For the CDR3, the DNA is TGTGCCAGCAGCCCCACAGGGTCAGATACGCAGTATTTT. Drawing the rest from reference TRBV7-3 and TRBJ2-3, the complete variable domain is GAGVSQTPSNKVTEKGKYVELRCDPISGHTALYWYRQSLGQGPEFLIYFQGTGAADDSGLPNDRFFAVRPEGSVSTLKIQRTERGDSAVYLCASSPTGSDTQYFGPGTRLTVL.

This clonotype was seen many times. The V gene is TRBV11-2, the J gene TRBJ2-1; 8 bases align to TRBD2. Germline values: CDR1 SGHAT, CDR2 FQNNGV. After removal of 5 bases from V and 6 bases from J, the junction contained 0 bases not matched to a gene. The CDR3 runs 12 residues. For the CDR3, the DNA is TGTGCCAGCAGCGGACTAGCCAATGAGCAGTTCTTC. Residues: CASSGLANEQFF.

This clonotype was seen ten or more times. This chain connects TRBV5-8 to TRBJ2-3, with 7 bases aligning to TRBD1. Trimming removed 4 bases from V and 0 bases from J; junction bases left unmatched: 14. The CDR3 has 18 residues. The germline gives CDR1 SGHTS, CDR2 YDEGEE. The CDR3 protein is CASSEMRGTETSTDTQYF. The CDR3 bases are TGTGCCAGCAGCGAGATGAGAGGGACAGAAACTAGCACAGATACGCAGTATTTT.

This clonotype has ten or more counts. CDR3 nucleotide sequence: TGCGCCAGCAGCGCAATACAGGGACTTGAGACCCAGTACTTC. Translating it yields CASSAIQGLETQYF. The genes are TRBV5-1 and TRBJ2-5; D might be TRBD1 or TRBD2, each matching 6 bases. V lost 4 bases and J lost 5, with 15 bases in between. Germline V CDR1 and CDR2: SGHRS, YFSETQ. This CDR3 region has 14 residues.

The sample holds many counts of this clonotype. V usage is TRBV10-1 and J usage is TRBJ2-2; D is possibly TRBD1 (5 bases). CDR3 length: 14 residues. CDR1 is WNHNN, CDR2 SYGVQD, per germline (reference sequence). V was trimmed by 5 bases and J by 1 base, leaving 8 bases between them. The CDR3 is CASSSTGNTGELFF. The CDR3 DNA follows: TGCGCCAGCAGTTCAACAGGGAACACCGGGGAGCTGTTTTTT.

The V call is TRBV5-1, the J call TRBJ1-1; D is uncertain. V lost 4 bases and J 6 bases, leaving 22 bases between the germline ends. CDR1 SGHRS and CDR2 YFSETQ come from the germline V gene. The CDR3 is made up of 16 amino acids. The CDR3, as DNA: TGCGCCAGCAGCCCCGCCCCGGCACGAGGCGACCCTGAAGCTTTCTTT. Translating gives CASSPAPARGDPEAFF. Full variable domain (rest looked up from reference TRBV5-1 and TRBJ1-1): KAGVTQTPRYLIKTRGQQVTLSCSPISGHRSVSWYQQTPGQGLQFLFEYFSETQRNKGNFPGRFSGRQFSNSRSEMNVSTLELGDSALYLCASSPAPARGDPEAFFGQGTRLTVV.

This clonotype was recorded many times. This chain connects TRBV24-1 to TRBJ2-2; possibly TRBD1 for D (5 bases). The CDR3 totals 17 residues. V lost 4 bases and J 0 bases, leaving 14 bases between the germline ends. Per the germline V gene, CDR1 is KGHDR and CDR2 is SFDVKD. This CDR3 is CATSDGQKFANTGELFF. CDR3 nucleotides: TGTGCCACCAGTGACGGACAAAAGTTCGCGAACACCGGGGAGCTGTTTTTT.

The sample holds one count of this clonotype. A far larger clone is a single base away, which makes a read error likely. This chain connects TRBV12-3 or TRBV12-4 to TRBJ2-7; no firm D call. Trimming removed 6 bases from V and 7 bases from J, with 16 bases in between. This CDR3 has 13 residues. The CDR3 is CASSTNLGNEQYF. The CDR3 DNA sequence: TGTGCCAGCAGCACTAACCTGGGCAATGAGCAGTACTTC.

This clonotype was recorded at least ten times. At one boundary the junction diverges from the germline segment, which might be a read error. This chain uses TRBV5-8 with TRBJ1-1, with D uncertain. Germline values: CDR1 SGHTS, CDR2 YDEGEE. The CDR3 is 14 residues long. CDR3 region: CASSLGNMNTEAFF. In nucleotides, the CDR3 is TGCGCCAGCAGCTTGGGGAACATGAACACTGAAGCTTTCTTT.

This clonotype was counted many times. The gene calls are TRBV5-8 and TRBJ1-5, with D maybe TRBD1 (6 bases). Germline values: CDR1 SGHTS, CDR2 YDEGEE. The CDR3 has 17 amino acids. Trimming shortened V by 4 bases and J by 2 bases, and 19 bases separated the two germline ends. The CDR3 here is CASSLGDTTEGNQPQHF. The CDR3 DNA is TGTGCCAGCAGCCTTGGGGACACGACGGAGGGCAATCAGCCCCAGCATTTT.

The J gene is TRBJ2-1, the V gene TRBV2; TRBD1 aligns across 9 bases. Trimming removed 3 bases from V and 6 bases from J; junction bases left unmatched: 15. The germline V gene has CDR1 SNHLY and CDR2 FYNNEI. This CDR3 region has 18 residues. CDR3 region: CASSDTGGRWEGRNEQFF. The CDR3 nucleotides are TGTGCCAGCAGTGACACAGGGGGCAGGTGGGAAGGCCGCAATGAGCAGTTCTTC.

This clonotype was recorded at least ten times. The rearrangement links TRBV3-1 to TRBJ2-5; 7 bases map to TRBD1. The CDR3 loop spans 16 amino acids. Germline V gene data show CDR1 as LGHDT and CDR2 as YNNKEL (reference sequence). V shed 4 bases, J shed 2 bases, and the junction held 10 bases outside the gene matches. The CDR3 reads CASSLWGRGRQETQYF. DNA of the CDR3: TGTGCCAGCAGCCTCTGGGGTAGGGGGCGTCAAGAGACCCAGTACTTC.

This clonotype was observed a handful of times. The chain uses TRBV5-4 and TRBJ1-4; D unresolved. Germline lookup yields CDR1 SGHNT and CDR2 YYREEE (reference sequence). Trimming removed 4 bases at V and 0 bases at J, with 13 bases between. The CDR3 is 16 residues long. For the CDR3, the DNA is TGTGCCAGCAGCCCTACGGCCAGTGCAACTAATGAAAAACTGTTTTTT. Protein product: CASSPTASATNEKLFF.

With respect to this clonotype: It differs at one base from a far larger clone, so likely a read error. The chain links TRBV24-1 to TRBJ2-1; tentatively, D is TRBD2 (6 bases). CDR3 length: 14 amino acids. From germline, CDR1 is KGHDR and CDR2 SFDVKD. V lost 4 bases to trimming and J lost 10 bases, with 16 bases between them. The CDR3 sequence: CATSDAGLRHEQFF. The CDR3 DNA is TGTGCCACCAGTGACGCGGGACTGCGGCACGAGCAGTTCTTC.

The chain links TRBV12-3 or TRBV12-4 to TRBJ2-1, with D unresolved. The CDR3 runs 13 residues. V gave up 5 bases and J gave up 4 bases, with 9 bases separating them. CDR3 amino acids: CASSPTLYNEQFF. In DNA form, the CDR3 reads TGTGCCAGCAGTCCTACACTATACAATGAGCAGTTCTTC.

The sample holds a few counts of this clonotype. Written as DNA, the CDR3 is TGTGCCAGCAGTAGGGAGTTTAGCAATCAGCCCCAGCATTTT. Residues: CASSREFSNQPQHF. This chain connects TRBV5-5 to TRBJ1-5; no clear D. Germline-derived CDR1 and CDR2 are SGHKS and YYEKEE (reference sequence). The length of the CDR3 is 14 residues. Deletions cut 5 bases from V and 0 bases from J, with 9 bases between.

The rearrangement joins TRBV5-6 to TRBJ2-7, with 7 bases identical to TRBD2. With 2 bases clipped from V and 1 base from J, the junction kept 6 bases outside the gene matches. The germline V gene has CDR1 SGHDT and CDR2 YYEEEE. The CDR3 loop spans 15 amino acids. For the CDR3, the DNA is TGTGCCAGCAGCTTCCGGCGGGGGACGTCCTACGAGCAGTACTTC. This gives the protein CASSFRRGTSYEQYF.

The chain uses TRBV12-3 or TRBV12-4 and TRBJ2-1; 9 nucleotides align to TRBD2. V dropped 5 bases and J dropped 2; count of bases not matched to a gene: 7. The CDR3 contains 16 residues. CDR3 sequence: CASSVRLAVTYNEQFF. DNA of the CDR3: TGTGCCAGCAGTGTCAGACTAGCGGTCACCTACAATGAGCAGTTCTTC.